This T cell receptor (beta chain) originates from a study of OX40 agonist ivuxolimab in advanced cancers. V lost 5 bases and J 3 bases, leaving 8 bases between the germline ends. The CDR3 covers 12 residues. The V gene's germline CDR1 is SNHLY and CDR2 FYNNEI. Here immunoSEQ multiplex PCR was the method, and the copy in TCRdb shows in-frame clones only, minus some. Of about 19,000 clones listed, roughly 80% were seen once; the top ten hold 20% to 30%. The sample was CD4+ or CD8+ T cells sorted from blood, taken in a trial of the OX40 agonist ivuxolimab. This clonotype originated in an adult with an advanced solid tumor such as melanoma, head and neck, liver or kidney cancer. V gene TRBV2 combines with J gene TRBJ2-7; D remains ambiguous. The CDR3 here is CASSLDLYEQYF. In DNA, the CDR3 is TGTGCCAGCAGTTTGGACCTCTACGAGCAGTACTTC.